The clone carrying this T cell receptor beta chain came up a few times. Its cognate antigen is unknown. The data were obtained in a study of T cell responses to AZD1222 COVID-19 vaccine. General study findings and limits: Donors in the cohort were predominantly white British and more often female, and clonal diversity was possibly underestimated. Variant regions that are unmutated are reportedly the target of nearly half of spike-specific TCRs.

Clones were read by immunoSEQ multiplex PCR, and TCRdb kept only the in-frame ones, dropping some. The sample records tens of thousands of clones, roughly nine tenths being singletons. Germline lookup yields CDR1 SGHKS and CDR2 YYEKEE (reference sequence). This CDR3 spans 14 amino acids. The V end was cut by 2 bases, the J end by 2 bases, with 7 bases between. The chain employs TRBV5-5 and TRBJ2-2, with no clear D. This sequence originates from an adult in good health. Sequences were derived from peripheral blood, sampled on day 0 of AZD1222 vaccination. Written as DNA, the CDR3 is TGTGCCAGCAGCTTACTCACTAACACCGGGGAGCTGTTTTTT. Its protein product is CASSLLTNTGELFF.